This is a list of T cell receptor beta chains from one sample in a study of T cells in Graves' hyperthyroidism and ophthalmopathy. One entry per CDR3 protein, called by TCRdb with MiXCR from the multiplex PCR reads. In the table there are over 700,000 distinct CDR3 sequences, around 38% of which are singletons. The sequencing input was blood. The receptors were sampled from a man aged 18 to 30 with Graves' hyperthyroidism. Each CDR3 is given with its conserved first and last residue. Each record gives: D gene, clone size, V gene, J gene, CDR3 DNA, CDR3 protein. The D gene is left open where the match is weak. Clone size appears in some rows only: once, few, many, or a class for an expanded clone.

D: -; size: many; V: TRBV13; J: TRBJ2-5; DNA: TGTGCCAGCAGCTTAGAGGGGTGGGAGACCCAGTACTTC; CDR3: CASSLEGWETQYF
D: TRBD2; size: many; V: TRBV7-9; J: TRBJ2-7; DNA: TGTGCCAGCAGCCGGACTAGCGGGGCCTACGAGCAGTACTTC; CDR3: CASSRTSGAYEQYF
D: TRBD1; size: many; V: TRBV7-6; J: TRBJ1-1; DNA: TGTGCCAGCAGCTTAGGGACAGGGGGGAACACTGAAGCTTTCTTT; CDR3: CASSLGTGGNTEAFF
D: TRBD2; size: few; V: TRBV12-3/TRBV12-4; J: TRBJ2-7; DNA: TGTGCCAGCAGTCCCGTCCGCGCGGGGGGTTACGAGCAGTACTTC; CDR3: CASSPVRAGGYEQYF
D: -; size: few; V: TRBV4-3; J: TRBJ2-5; DNA: TGCGCCAGCAGCCTCCTTCCTGGGGAGACCCAGTACTTC; CDR3: CASSLLPGETQYF
D: -; size: few; V: TRBV12-3/TRBV12-4; J: TRBJ2-7; DNA: TGTGCCAGCAGTGAAACAGGGTTCGAGCAGTACTTC; CDR3: CASSETGFEQYF
D: -; size: few; V: TRBV5-1; J: TRBJ2-7; DNA: TGCGCCAGCAGCGTACAAACAGGGGGGGACTACGAGCAGTACTTC; CDR3: CASSVQTGGDYEQYF
D: -; size: many; V: TRBV5-1; J: TRBJ1-1; DNA: TGCGCCAGCAGCTTAGGGCAGGGTCCCACTGAAGCTTTCTTT; CDR3: CASSLGQGPTEAFF
D: TRBD2; size: once; V: TRBV7-8; J: TRBJ2-7; DNA: TGTGCCAGCAGTCGCCAATTATCCACTAGCGGCTACGAGCAGTACTTC; CDR3: CASSRQLSTSGYEQYF
D: TRBD2; size: -; V: TRBV20-1; J: TRBJ2-5; DNA: TGCAGTGCTACCTCCGGGCTAGCGGAAGAGACCCAGTACTTC; CDR3: CSATSGLAEETQYF
D: -; size: few; V: TRBV7-9; J: TRBJ2-7; DNA: TGTGCCAGCAGCTTAGGGGGGGCCAACGAGCAGTACTTC; CDR3: CASSLGGANEQYF
D: -; size: few; V: TRBV7-9; J: TRBJ2-7; DNA: TGTGCCAGCAGCTCCCAGGGGGGGGTACGGAACGAGCAGTACTTC; CDR3: CASSSQGGVRNEQYF